The next 27 T cell receptor beta chains were all read from a single sample in a study of CD8+CD57+ T cells in acquired aplastic anemia. Both TCR beta VDJ combination and CDR3 sequence profiling were carried out. Genomic DNA was the template for this profiling. TCRdb ran MiXCR on the reads and lists one entry per CDR3 protein. This sample carries about 220,000 distinct CDR3 sequences, 34% of them seen once, and the ten largest clones take around 1.1%. The specimen was sorted CD4+, CD8+, or CD8+CD57+ T cells (not recorded which) from PBMCs. Every receptor here comes from a human donor in good health, serving as a control.

This chain links TRBV5-4 with TRBJ1-2; D is perhaps TRBD1 (5 bases). CDR1 is SGHNT, CDR2 YYREEE, per germline (reference sequence). The CDR3 sequence is 15 residues long. V gave up 0 bases and J gave up 3 bases, with 12 bases separating them. CDR3 nucleotide sequence: TGTGCCAGCAGCTTGGGGGGCATTTCTTACTATGGCTACACCTTC. It yields the protein CASSLGGISYYGYTF.

For this clonotype: A much bigger clone sits one base away, suggesting this may be a read error. The V and J genes are TRBV7-3 and TRBJ2-3; TRBD2 aligns across 9 bases. Trimming cost V 4 bases and J 3 bases; bases outside gene matches: 14. The CDR3 contains 18 residues. The germline V gene has CDR1 SGHTA and CDR2 FQGTGA. For the CDR3, the DNA is TGTGCCAGCAGCTCCGGGTCCCTAGCGGGGAGGACTACAGATACGCAGTATTTT. It encodes CASSSGSLAGRTTDTQYF.

This clonotype was picked up many times. The chain has TRBV12-3 or TRBV12-4 and TRBJ1-5; D remains ambiguous. Trimming cost V 6 bases and J 6 bases, with 15 bases left between them. The CDR3 runs to 14 residues. CDR3 amino acids: CASSRMGLGQPQHF. CDR3 sequence (DNA): TGTGCCAGCAGCCGAATGGGGTTGGGTCAGCCCCAGCATTTT.

This rearrangement joins TRBV10-3 to TRBJ2-1, with 9 bases that match TRBD1. The CDR3 sequence is 15 residues long. Germline V gene sequence: CDR1 ENHRY, CDR2 SYGVKD. The junction had 6 bases not matched to a gene; V was cut back by 6 bases and J by 3 bases. The chain's CDR3 is CAISRQGGFYNEQFF. The CDR3 DNA follows: TGTGCCATCAGCCGACAGGGGGGGTTCTACAATGAGCAGTTCTTC.

This clonotype was detected many times. V is TRBV2 and J is TRBJ1-2; D not certain. V was shortened by 7 bases and J by 10 bases, with 10 bases between the two germline ends. The CDR3 spans 10 residues. Germline CDR1 is SNHLY and CDR2 is FYNNEI. The CDR3 bases are TGTGCCAGCAAGAGGACTATCTACACCTTC. It specifies CASKRTIYTF.

The chain combines TRBV11-2 with TRBJ2-7; D possibly uses TRBD1 or TRBD2 (5 bases each). The V gene's germline CDR1 is SGHAT and CDR2 FQNNGV. The CDR3 is 16 amino acids. Trimming pared 6 bases from V and 2 bases from J, leaving 20 bases between. CDR3 nucleotide sequence: TGTGCCAGCAGACCCGGGGTCCAACGGGGCGCCTACGAGCAGTACTTC. Its protein is CASRPGVQRGAYEQYF.

The chain links TRBV12-3 or TRBV12-4 to TRBJ2-7; 9 positions match TRBD1. The CDR3 consists of 16 residues. With 4 bases clipped from V and 1 base from J, the junction kept 8 bases outside the gene matches. CDR3 in DNA: TGTGCCAGCAGTTACCCCGGGACAGGGTCTTCCTACGAGCAGTACTTC. Its translation: CASSYPGTGSSYEQYF.

Regarding this clonotype: The junction departs from germline at one end; a sequencing error may be responsible. V usage is TRBV29-1 and J usage is TRBJ1-2; no clear D gene. This CDR3 region has 13 residues. Per the germline V gene, CDR1 is SQVTM and CDR2 is ANQGSEA. DNA of the CDR3: TGCAACGTTGAAGAGGACGGAATCTATGGCTACACCTTC. Amino acid sequence: CNVEEDGIYGYTF.

V usage is TRBV9 and J usage is TRBJ2-7; D might be TRBD1 or TRBD2, each matching 5 bases. Germline loops: CDR1 SGDLS, CDR2 YYNGEE. The CDR3 contains 16 residues. Between the trimmed V and J ends, which lost 4 bases and 0 bases, there was a span of 17 bases. CDR3 sequence (DNA): TGTGCCAGCAGCTTATTGGGACGGGGAAGCTCCTACGAGCAGTACTTC. This codes for CASSLLGRGSSYEQYF.

Turning to this clonotype: This sequence may be a read error, since a much larger clone differs from it by one base. The CDR3 DNA reads as TGTGCCAGCGCCGATGAAGACGGAGCTAATCCACCCCTCCACTTT. It codes for CASADEDGANPPLHF. The chain joins TRBV12-3 or TRBV12-4 to TRBJ1-6; no clear D. The CDR3 consists of 15 residues.

This clonotype came up many times. The chain carries TRBV6-5 and TRBJ2-7; D is undetermined. The CDR3 runs to 15 residues. CDR1 is MNHEY, CDR2 SVGAGI, per germline. The germline V and J ends were trimmed by 0 bases and 7 bases, with 16 bases remaining between them. The CDR3 nucleotides read TGTGCCAGCAGTTACTCGTCCCCCCTTCCATGGGAGCAGTACTTC. Residues: CASSYSSPLPWEQYF.

The rearrangement links TRBV7-9 to TRBJ1-5; D ambiguous. This CDR3 region has 13 residues. V was trimmed by 6 bases and J by 5 bases, leaving 11 bases between them. Germline assignment: CDR1 SEHNR and CDR2 FQNEAQ (reference sequence). As DNA, the CDR3 is TGTGCCAGCAGTAACACCTTCGATCAGCCCCAGCATTTT. Translation gives CASSNTFDQPQHF.

This clonotype was observed many times. The chain couples TRBV7-7 to TRBJ2-1; 9 bases are a match to TRBD2. The CDR3 sequence is 16 residues long. Germline CDR1 is SSHAT and CDR2 is FNYEAQ (reference sequence). V was pared by 1 base and J by 6 bases, with 7 bases of the junction left unmatched. CDR3 loop: CASSLVAGVSLNEQFF. DNA of the CDR3: TGTGCCAGCAGCTTAGTAGCGGGAGTATCCCTCAATGAGCAGTTCTTC.

This clonotype occurred many times. V usage is TRBV7-2 and J usage is TRBJ2-5; the D gene could be TRBD1 or TRBD2 (5 bases each). V was trimmed by 4 bases and J by 3 bases, leaving 12 bases between them. Germline V gene sequence: CDR1 SGHTA, CDR2 FQGNSA. The CDR3 totals 14 residues. The CDR3 is CASSSTGTEETQYF. The CDR3 nucleotides read TGTGCCAGCAGCTCAACCGGGACGGAAGAGACCCAGTACTTC.

This clonotype has a handful of counts. The V gene is TRBV6-1, the J gene TRBJ2-7; 9 positions match TRBD2. The CDR3 has 15 amino acids. V was pared by 6 bases and J by 7 bases, with 13 bases of the junction left unmatched. Germline V gene sequence: CDR1 MNHNS, CDR2 SASEGT. The CDR3 DNA is TGTGCCAGCAGAGTCCCGGGACTAGCTTCCTTGGAGCAGTACTTC. The encoded protein is CASRVPGLASLEQYF.

A single count supports this clonotype. A read error may be the cause here, since a much bigger clone is one base away. J is TRBJ2-3 and V is TRBV5-1; tentative D call: TRBD2 (6 bases). CDR1 is SGHRS, CDR2 YFSETQ, per germline. The CDR3 runs to 14 residues. The CDR3 nucleotides are TGCGCCAGCAGATGGACTACTAGCACAGATACGCAGTGTTTT. It encodes CASRWTTSTDTQCF. Complete variable domain (other parts from reference TRBV5-1 and TRBJ2-3): KAGVTQTPRYLIKTRGQQVTLSCSPISGHRSVSWYQQTPGQGLQFLFEYFSETQRNKGNFPGRFSGRQFSNSRSEMNVSTLELGDSALYLCASRWTTSTDTQCFGPGTRLTVL.

This clonotype occurred many times. This rearrangement joins TRBV20-1 to TRBJ2-5; D unclear. This CDR3 is 14 amino acids long. V was cut by 1 base and J by 9 bases, with 18 bases left in between. Looked up from germline, CDR1 is DFQATT and CDR2 is SNEGSKA (reference sequence). This CDR3 reads CSARGPSFLWAQYF. The CDR3 DNA reads as TGCAGTGCTAGAGGTCCCTCCTTTCTCTGGGCCCAGTACTTC.

This clonotype was counted ten times or more. The chain carries TRBV20-1 and TRBJ1-3; D unclear. In germline, CDR1 is DFQATT, CDR2 SNEGSKA (reference sequence). The V end was cut by 8 bases, the J end by 4 bases, with 18 bases between. The CDR3 has 14 residues. The CDR3 nucleotides are TGCAGTCTGAATCCAGGACGTGAAGGAAACACCATATATTTT. Translation: CSLNPGREGNTIYF.

This clonotype occurred many times. This sequence joins TRBV2 and TRBJ2-6; 8 nucleotides match TRBD1. From germline, CDR1 is SNHLY and CDR2 FYNNEI. The CDR3 runs to 15 residues. The V and J ends lost 11 bases and 0 bases, in that order; junction bases with no gene match: 6. The CDR3 DNA reads TGTGCCGGGGACAGGCGTGACTCTGGGGCCAACGTCCTGACTTTC. Residues: CAGDRRDSGANVLTF.

Notes on this clonotype: Given a much more abundant clone one base away, this may be a read error. V gene TRBV5-4 combines with J gene TRBJ1-6; 8 nucleotides align to TRBD1. Germline CDR1 and CDR2: SGHNT and YYREEE (reference sequence). This CDR3 comprises 15 residues. J lost 5 bases, V lost 4 bases, and 5 bases had no gene match. The chain's CDR3 is CASSVGDRNNSPLHF. The CDR3 DNA sequence: TGTGCCAGCAGCGTGGGGGACAGGAATAATTCACCCCTCCACTTT.

V is TRBV6-1 and J is TRBJ1-1; no firm D call. The CDR3 covers 15 residues. V was pared by 7 bases and J by 5 bases, with 20 bases between. Germline CDR1 MNHNS, CDR2 SASEGT. The CDR3, as DNA: TGTGCCAGCACCCCTGGGGTAGGGCGGGGAACTGAAGCTTTCTTT. Protein: CASTPGVGRGTEAFF.

The V and J genes are TRBV15 and TRBJ1-2; D is ambiguous. The germline V gene has CDR1 LNHNV and CDR2 YYDKDF (reference sequence). This CDR3 region has 14 residues. The germline V and J ends were trimmed by 0 bases and 0 bases, with 5 bases remaining between them. In nucleotides, the CDR3 is TGTGCCACCAGCAGAGACAGTGCTAACTATGGCTACACCTTC. Encoded protein: CATSRDSANYGYTF.

This chain joins TRBV24-1 and TRBJ2-7, with 10 bases matching TRBD1. Unmatched junction bases numbered 7, after V lost 9 bases and J lost 3 bases. CDR3 length: 14 amino acids. Germline CDR1 and CDR2: KGHDR and SFDVKD. The CDR3 spells CATSDRGRSYEQYF. The CDR3 coding sequence is TGTGCCACCTCAGACAGGGGGCGCAGCTACGAGCAGTACTTC.

The chain has TRBV25-1 and TRBJ1-2, with D perhaps TRBD1 (5 bases). CDR3 size: 17 residues. Trimming pared 3 bases from V and 5 bases from J, leaving 22 bases between. CDR1 MGHDK and CDR2 SYGVNS come from the germline V gene. The CDR3: CASSETTGPLTAYGYTF. The CDR3 DNA reads as TGTGCCAGCAGTGAGACGACGGGGCCATTGACAGCTTATGGCTACACCTTC.

This clonotype was counted ten times or more. The genes are TRBV24-1 and TRBJ1-1, with unresolved D. The CDR3 covers 14 residues. Germline values: CDR1 KGHDR, CDR2 SFDVKD. Between the trimmed V and J ends, which lost 8 bases and 10 bases, there was a span of 22 bases. The chain's CDR3 is CATNSDPVQLGAFF. CDR3 DNA sequence: TGTGCCACCAATTCTGACCCAGTTCAACTCGGAGCTTTCTTT.

This sequence joins TRBV19 and TRBJ2-1; D may be TRBD1 or TRBD2 (5 bases each). Trimming shortened V by 3 bases and J by 10 bases, and 13 bases separated the two germline ends. The CDR3 runs to 13 residues. Germline V gene data show CDR1 as LNHDA and CDR2 as SQIVND (reference sequence). CDR3 in amino acids: CASSIGTTPEQFF. CDR3 nucleotides: TGTGCCAGTAGTATTGGGACCACCCCGGAGCAGTTCTTC.

The chain uses TRBV11-2 and TRBJ2-7, with D possibly being TRBD2 (6 bases). V dropped 3 bases and J dropped 9 bases, with 15 bases sitting between them. The CDR3 runs to 13 residues. Germline V gives CDR1 SGHAT, CDR2 FQNNGV. The CDR3 bases are TGTGCCAGCAGCTTGGAGGGGCGAGACGGGCAGTACTTC. Translation: CASSLEGRDGQYF.